Sequencing of this T cell receptor beta chain was carried out in a study of low-dose radiotherapy and immunotherapy resistance in tumors. Study context: Patients were treated with intravenous nivolumab at 240 mg every two weeks and were also dosed with ipilimumab at 1 mg/kg every six weeks. Every day for four cycles from cycle 1 day 1, patients took 300 mg of oral aspirin.

This clonotype was detected many times. Germline V gene lookup returns CDR1 KGHSH and CDR2 LQKENI. Trimming removed 1 base at V and 0 bases at J, with 10 bases between. The CDR3 runs 15 residues. Time point noted: after trial treatment. The treatment here: LDRT plus nivolumab, ipilimumab, low-dose cyclophosphamide and aspirin (RACIN trial). Priming of first-strand cDNA relied on TRAV- and TRBV-specific primers (covering alpha and beta chains). Over about 19 PCR cycles, TCRs were amplified from a constant-region primer and V-primer adapter. TCRdb fed the reads into MiXCR, producing one record per CDR3 protein. The sample carries 95,000 to 100,000 distinct CDR3 sequences, 20% recorded once.

The material was PBMCs, obtained after low-dose radiotherapy plus immunotherapy. V gene TRBV18 combines with J gene TRBJ2-7; D might be TRBD2 (7 bases). The receptor was isolated from a male donor with prostate cancer. The CDR3 sequence is CASSPLAGASYEQYF. The CDR3 coding sequence is TGTGCCAGCTCACCACTGGCGGGGGCCTCCTACGAGCAGTACTTC.